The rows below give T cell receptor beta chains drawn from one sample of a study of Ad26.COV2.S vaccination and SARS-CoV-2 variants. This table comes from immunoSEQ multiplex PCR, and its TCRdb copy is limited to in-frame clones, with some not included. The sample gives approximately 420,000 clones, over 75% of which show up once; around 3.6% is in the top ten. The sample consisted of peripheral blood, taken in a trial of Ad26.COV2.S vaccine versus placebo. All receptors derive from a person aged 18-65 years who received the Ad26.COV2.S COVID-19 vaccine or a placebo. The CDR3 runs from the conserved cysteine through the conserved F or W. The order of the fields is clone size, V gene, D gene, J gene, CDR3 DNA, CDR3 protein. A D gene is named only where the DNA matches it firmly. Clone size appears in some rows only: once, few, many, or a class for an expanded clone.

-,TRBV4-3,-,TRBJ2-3,TGCGCCAGCAGCCAAGCCCCCGACCTTGGATTTGCCCCAAATACGCAGTATTTT,CASSQAPDLGFAPNTQYF
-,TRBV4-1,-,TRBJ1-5,TGCGCCAGCAGCCAAGAGCCAGCTAGCAATCAGCCCCAGCATTTT,CASSQEPASNQPQHF
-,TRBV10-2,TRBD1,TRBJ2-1,TGCGCCAGCAGTGATCGCGGTGGGACAGACGGGTACAATGAGCAGTTCTTC,CASSDRGGTDGYNEQFF
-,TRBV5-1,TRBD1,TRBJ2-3,TGCGCCAGCAGCTTCTGGGGACAGATATACACAGATACGCAGTATTTT,CASSFWGQIYTDTQYF
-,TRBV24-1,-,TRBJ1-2,TGTGCCACCAGTGCCGCTACCCCGGCATATGGCTACACCTTC,CATSAATPAYGYTF
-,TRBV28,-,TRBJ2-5,TGTGCCAGCAGCCTCCAGGGGGGGCCTCGAGAGACCCAGTACTTC,CASSLQGGPRETQYF
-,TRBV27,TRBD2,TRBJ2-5,TGTGCCAGCAGTTTAAAAGCTAGCGGGGGGCAGAGGGAGACCCAGTACTTC,CASSLKASGGQRETQYF
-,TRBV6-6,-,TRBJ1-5,TGTGCCAGCAGTCACCATGTGGGTCAGCCCCAGCATTTT,CASSHHVGQPQHF
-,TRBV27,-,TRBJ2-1,TGTGCCAGCAGTTTAGAAGGGGGGACCTTCGGGTACAATGAGCAGTTCTTC,CASSLEGGTFGYNEQFF
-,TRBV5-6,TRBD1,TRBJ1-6,TGTGCCAGCAGCTTGGGGGGGACAGGGGTTAATTCACCCCTCCACTTT,CASSLGGTGVNSPLHF
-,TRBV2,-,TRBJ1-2,TGTGCCAGCAGTGCAGGCAGGGTTGACCGGGATGGCTACACCTTC,CASSAGRVDRDGYTF
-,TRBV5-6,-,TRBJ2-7,TGTGCCAGCAGCTCTGGACTCTCCTACGAGCAGTACTTC,CASSSGLSYEQYF
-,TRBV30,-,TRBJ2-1,TGTGCCTGGAGTCGGGCAGGGGAATACAATGAGCAGTTCTTC,CAWSRAGEYNEQFF
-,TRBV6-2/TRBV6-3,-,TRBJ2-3,TGTGCCAGCAGCCCTTCCGATACGCAGTATTTT,CASSPSDTQYF
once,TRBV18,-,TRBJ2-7,TGTGCCAGCTCACCATCGGTCGAACGCTCTGGATACGAGCAGTACTTC,CASSPSVERSGYEQYF
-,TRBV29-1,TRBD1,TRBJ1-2,TGCAGCTTCACACAGGGGACTAACTATGGCTACACCTTC,CSFTQGTNYGYTF
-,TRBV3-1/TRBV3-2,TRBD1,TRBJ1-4,TGTGCCAGCAGCCAAGGGGACAGGGACAATGAAAAACTGTTTTTT,CASSQGDRDNEKLFF